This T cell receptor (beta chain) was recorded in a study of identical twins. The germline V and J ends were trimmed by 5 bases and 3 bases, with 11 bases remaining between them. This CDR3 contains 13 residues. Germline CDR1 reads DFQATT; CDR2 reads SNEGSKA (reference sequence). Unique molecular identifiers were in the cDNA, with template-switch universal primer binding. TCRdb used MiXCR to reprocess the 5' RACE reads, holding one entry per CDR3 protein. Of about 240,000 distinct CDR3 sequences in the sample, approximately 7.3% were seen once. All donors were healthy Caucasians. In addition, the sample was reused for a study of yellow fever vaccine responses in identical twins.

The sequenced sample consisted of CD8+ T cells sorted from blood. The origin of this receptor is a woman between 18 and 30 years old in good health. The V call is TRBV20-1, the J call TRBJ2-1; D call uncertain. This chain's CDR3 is CSAGVPFYNEQFF. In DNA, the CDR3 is TGCAGTGCTGGAGTCCCGTTCTACAATGAGCAGTTCTTC.